This entry is about one TCR beta chain. These data belong to a study of blood T cell repertoires in COVID-19. Study-level information: Samples representing acute and convalescent COVID-19 were sourced from the United States, Italy and Spain. Sources were T cells, B-cell-depleted T cells, or PBMCs; the material itself was cDNA or gDNA.

Methods used by the authors: Cell counts per sample came from amplifying reference gene primers. Profiling relied on immunoSEQ multiplex PCR, and the TCRdb table lists in-frame clones only, not all of them. V and J calls and clone size come straight from that table; D and trimming were deduced from the DNA. Of 250,000 to 300,000 clones in the sample, 81% are singletons; the top ten hold around 2.9%. Germline V lookup: CDR1 MNHEY, CDR2 SVGAGI. The CDR3 is 13 residues long. Deletions cut 8 bases from V and 1 base from J, with 11 bases between. This sequence originates from a woman between 55 and 75 years old with active or convalescent COVID-19. The chain employs TRBV6-5 and TRBJ2-5; tentatively, D is TRBD1 (6 bases). Input material: peripheral blood. CDR3 region: CASLWDTQETQYF. CDR3 sequence (DNA): TGTGCCAGCTTGTGGGACACCCAAGAGACCCAGTACTTC.